This TCR beta chain was documented in a study of T-cell reconstitution after alpha-beta-depleted transplantation in children. This clonotype was observed a few times. Its cognate antigen is unknown. CDR1 and CDR2 (germline): GTSNPN, SVGIG (reference sequence). The V gene end was trimmed by 0 bases and the J gene end by 2 bases; junction bases not matched to a gene: 1. This CDR3 spans 15 amino acids. Study-level results: The study traced high day-60 TCRbeta diversity in some patients to surviving recipient T cells and thymic progenitors. Several hundred expanded graft clones reportedly were the source of alpha-beta T cells about two months after transplant. Diversity and T-cell counts at one year after transplant derived mostly from new T cells.

Preparation of the TCRbeta library involved a method that used unique molecular identifiers. TCRdb called the PCR reads again in MiXCR, with one record for every CDR3 protein. Among approximately 490,000 distinct CDR3 sequences listed, about 10% were seen once. This receptor was obtained from a child younger than 10 with inherited bone marrow failure, due to receive a stem cell transplant. The genes are TRBV30 and TRBJ2-1; 10 nucleotides agree with TRBD2. The source material was PBMCs, sampled before TCRalphabeta/CD19-depleted stem cell transplant. The CDR3 nucleotides read TGTGCCTGGAGTGTAACTAGCGGGGCCTACAATGAGCAGTTCTTC. Protein: CAWSVTSGAYNEQFF. Drawing the rest from reference TRBV30 and TRBJ2-1, the complete variable domain is SQTIHQWPATLVQPVGSPLSLECTVEGTSNPNLYWYRQAAGRGLQLLFYSVGIGQISSEVPQNLSASRPQDRQFILSSKKLLLSDSGFYLCAWSVTSGAYNEQFFGPGTRLTVL.